The rows below give T cell receptor beta chains drawn from one sample of a study of T cell responses to AZD1222 COVID-19 vaccine. Assay used: immunoSEQ multiplex PCR; TCRdb lists only in-frame clones, some missing. This sample has roughly 150,000 clones; roughly nine tenths occur once, and the top ten carry about 4.7%. Material: peripheral blood, obtained on day 0 of AZD1222 vaccination. Receptors originate from an adult in good health. CDR3s include the opening cysteine and the closing phenylalanine or tryptophan. D genes are given only for firm matches. The size entry is marked missing in some rows and otherwise reads once, few, many or a size class.

V: TRBV3-1/TRBV3-2
size: few
D: TRBD2
J: TRBJ2-3
DNA: TGTGCCAGCAGCCAAGGACTAGCGGGAGTCACAGATACGCAGTATTTT
CDR3: CASSQGLAGVTDTQYF

V: TRBV5-1
size: .
D: TRBD2
J: TRBJ2-1
DNA: TGCGCCAGCAGCGCGGGACTAGCGGGAGGGCCGCAGTTCTTC
CDR3: CASSAGLAGGPQFF

V: TRBV18
size: once
D: TRBD1
J: TRBJ2-3
DNA: TGTGCCAGCTCACCACTAGGGGGCGTGGATACGCAGTATTTT
CDR3: CASSPLGGVDTQYF

V: TRBV2
size: .
D: .
J: TRBJ1-1
DNA: TGTGCCAGCAGTCTTCGATTGGGGGGCACTGAAGCTTTCTTT
CDR3: CASSLRLGGTEAFF

V: TRBV3-1/TRBV3-2
size: once
D: TRBD1
J: TRBJ1-4
DNA: TGTGCCAGCAGCCGGGGACAGGGTGTAGAAAAACTGTTTTTT
CDR3: CASSRGQGVEKLFF

V: TRBV6-1
size: .
D: .
J: TRBJ2-3
DNA: TGTGCCAGCAGTGAAGCAGGAGACTCCGATACGCAGTATTTT
CDR3: CASSEAGDSDTQYF

V: TRBV7-9
size: .
D: .
J: TRBJ1-2
DNA: TGTGCCAGCAGCTTAGTGGCGGTCAACTATGGCTACACCTTC
CDR3: CASSLVAVNYGYTF

V: TRBV3-1/TRBV3-2
size: .
D: TRBD2
J: TRBJ2-7
DNA: TGTGCCAGCAGCCAAGTTGCTGCGGGAGAGATCGAGCAGTACTTC
CDR3: CASSQVAAGEIEQYF

V: TRBV6-5
size: .
D: .
J: TRBJ2-5
DNA: TGTGCCAGCAGTTACGACGGGACGAGAAAGACCCAGTACTTC
CDR3: CASSYDGTRKTQYF

V: TRBV25-1
size: .
D: TRBD1
J: TRBJ1-1
DNA: TGTGCCAGCAGGGACAGGGGGGGTTTTGGTGGGAACACTGAAGCTTTCTTT
CDR3: CASRDRGGFGGNTEAFF

V: TRBV9
size: .
D: TRBD2
J: TRBJ2-2
DNA: TGTGCCAGCAGCGTAGTTGGGACTAGCGGGAACGGGGAGCTGTTTTTT
CDR3: CASSVVGTSGNGELFF

V: TRBV30
size: .
D: .
J: TRBJ2-2
DNA: TGTGCCTGGAGCAACAGGGTACTAGTGGGCACCGGGGAGCTGTTTTTT
CDR3: CAWSNRVLVGTGELFF

V: TRBV18
size: .
D: .
J: TRBJ1-5
DNA: TGTGCCAGCTCACCACGGGGGGAACCCAATCAGCCCCAGCATTTT
CDR3: CASSPRGEPNQPQHF

V: TRBV5-4
size: .
D: TRBD1
J: TRBJ1-1
DNA: TGTGCCAGCAGCTTACGACAGGGACAGGGGGACACTGAAGCTTTCTTT
CDR3: CASSLRQGQGDTEAFF

V: TRBV12-5
size: .
D: .
J: TRBJ2-1
DNA: TGTGCTAGTGGTTTATGGGAACGATCCTACAATGAGCAGTTCTTC
CDR3: CASGLWERSYNEQFF

V: TRBV27
size: .
D: TRBD2
J: TRBJ2-7
DNA: TGTGCCAGCAGTTTATCTAGCGGGCACTACGAGCAGTACTTC
CDR3: CASSLSSGHYEQYF

V: TRBV7-3
size: .
D: TRBD2
J: TRBJ2-1
DNA: TGTGCCAGCAGCCCTAGCGGGGTCTCCTACAATGAGCAGTTCTTC
CDR3: CASSPSGVSYNEQFF

V: TRBV5-4
size: .
D: TRBD2
J: TRBJ2-5
DNA: TGTGCCAGCAGCTCCGGGACTAGCGGGAGCGAGACCCAGTACTTC
CDR3: CASSSGTSGSETQYF

V: TRBV9
size: .
D: TRBD2
J: TRBJ2-7
DNA: TGTGCCAGCAGCGTGTTACCTGCGGGAGGCCCCCTGAACGAGCAGTACTTC
CDR3: CASSVLPAGGPLNEQYF

V: TRBV9
size: .
D: .
J: TRBJ2-2
DNA: TGTGCCAGCAGCGTACTCGGCACAAACGGGGAGCTGTTTTTT
CDR3: CASSVLGTNGELFF

V: TRBV4-1
size: .
D: .
J: TRBJ1-3
DNA: TGCGCCAGCAGCCTCAGCATCTCTGGAAACACCATATATTTT
CDR3: CASSLSISGNTIYF

V: TRBV27
size: .
D: TRBD1
J: TRBJ2-7
DNA: TGTGCCAACCCGGGTGAGGAGAAGGGGGCTACCCAGGGACCCCTCTACGAGCAGTACTTC
CDR3: CANPGEEKGATQGPLYEQYF

V: TRBV28
size: .
D: .
J: TRBJ2-7
DNA: TGTGCCAGCAGCCTAAACGAGCAGTACTTC
CDR3: CASSLNEQYF

V: TRBV18
size: .
D: .
J: TRBJ2-2
DNA: TGTGCCAGCTCACCAGGGGCAGGGGCCACCGGGGAGCTGTTTTTT
CDR3: CASSPGAGATGELFF

V: TRBV11-3
size: .
D: .
J: TRBJ2-5
DNA: TGTGCCAGCAGCAAATTACAAGAGACCCAGTACTTC
CDR3: CASSKLQETQYF

V: TRBV2
size: .
D: .
J: TRBJ2-1
DNA: TGTGCCAGCAGTGAATTCCAAGGGGTGACAATGAAGCAGTTCTTC
CDR3: CASSEFQGVTMKQFF

V: TRBV13
size: .
D: TRBD2
J: TRBJ2-7
DNA: TGTGCCAGCAGGTCCGGGACTAGCGCCACCTACGAGCAGTACTTC
CDR3: CASRSGTSATYEQYF

V: TRBV5-5
size: .
D: .
J: TRBJ2-3
DNA: TGTGCCAGCAGCTTGACAGCCGTAAGCACAGATACGCAGTATTTT
CDR3: CASSLTAVSTDTQYF

V: TRBV6-5
size: few
D: TRBD1
J: TRBJ1-3
DNA: TGTGCCAGCAGTCTACAGGGGGCTGGAAACACCATATATTTT
CDR3: CASSLQGAGNTIYF

V: TRBV13
size: .
D: .
J: TRBJ2-7
DNA: TGTGCCAGCAGCTTAGGGACAGAGGCCTACGAGCAGTACTTC
CDR3: CASSLGTEAYEQYF

V: TRBV7-8
size: .
D: TRBD2
J: TRBJ2-7
DNA: TGTGCCAGCAGCGGACGGGGGGCCTACGAGCAGTACTTC
CDR3: CASSGRGAYEQYF

V: TRBV24-1
size: .
D: .
J: TRBJ2-1
DNA: TGTGCCACCAGTGATTTGCAGGGAAGTCCGCCGTTCTTC
CDR3: CATSDLQGSPPFF

V: TRBV10-3
size: .
D: TRBD1
J: TRBJ1-1
DNA: TGTGCCATCAGTGAGCCGACAGGGGGGACTGAAGCTTTCTTT
CDR3: CAISEPTGGTEAFF

V: TRBV6-5
size: .
D: TRBD1
J: TRBJ1-2
DNA: TGTGCCAGCAGCCGGGACAGAGACTATGGCTACACCTTC
CDR3: CASSRDRDYGYTF

V: TRBV2
size: .
D: .
J: TRBJ2-1
DNA: TGTGCCAGCAGTGAAGGTCGGAGCTCCTACAATGAGCAGTTCTTC
CDR3: CASSEGRSSYNEQFF

V: TRBV7-2
size: .
D: .
J: TRBJ1-1
DNA: TGTGCCAGCAGCTTAAGTTGGTCGGCGAAAGCTTTCTTT
CDR3: CASSLSWSAKAFF

V: TRBV24-1
size: .
D: .
J: TRBJ2-7
DNA: TGTGCCACCAGTGATCCGGTCTCCTACGAGCAGTACTTC
CDR3: CATSDPVSYEQYF

V: TRBV28
size: .
D: .
J: TRBJ2-7
DNA: TGTGCCAGCAGTCGGGGCAGCTCCTACGAGCAGTACTTC
CDR3: CASSRGSSYEQYF

V: TRBV24-1
size: .
D: .
J: TRBJ2-6
DNA: TGTGCCGTAGACAGTCGCTCTGGGGCCAACGTCCTGACTTTC
CDR3: CAVDSRSGANVLTF

V: TRBV29-1
size: .
D: TRBD1
J: TRBJ1-1
DNA: TGCAGCGTTTTACGGGACAGGGGGTCGGCGGAAGCTTTCTTT
CDR3: CSVLRDRGSAEAFF

V: TRBV6-2/TRBV6-3
size: .
D: TRBD1
J: TRBJ2-7
DNA: TGTGCCAGCAGTTCGGGTACCAGGGGGCGCGGGAACGAGCAGTACTTC
CDR3: CASSSGTRGRGNEQYF

V: TRBV28
size: .
D: .
J: TRBJ1-6
DNA: TGTGCCAGCAGTTTAATCGGGGACCCCATTGAATCACCCCTCCACTTT
CDR3: CASSLIGDPIESPLHF

V: TRBV19
size: .
D: TRBD2
J: TRBJ2-1
DNA: TGTGCCAGTAGGACTAGCGGGAGTATCTATGAGCAGTTCTTC
CDR3: CASRTSGSIYEQFF

V: TRBV6-5
size: .
D: .
J: TRBJ1-6
DNA: TGTGCCAGCAGTCGCATCAGCTCCTATAATTCACCCCTCCACTTT
CDR3: CASSRISSYNSPLHF

V: TRBV3-1/TRBV3-2
size: .
D: .
J: TRBJ2-1
DNA: TGTGCCAGCAGCCAAGATTCAGGCAGATCTCAGTTCTTC
CDR3: CASSQDSGRSQFF

V: TRBV5-6
size: .
D: .
J: TRBJ1-3
DNA: TGTGCCAGCAGCTGGAACCAGGACGGAGGAAACACCATATATTTT
CDR3: CASSWNQDGGNTIYF

V: TRBV5-5
size: .
D: .
J: TRBJ1-5
DNA: TGTGCCAGCAGCTTGGTAGTGGAGCATCAGCCCCAGCATTTT
CDR3: CASSLVVEHQPQHF

V: TRBV10-3
size: .
D: .
J: TRBJ2-7
DNA: TGTGCCATCAGCCGAGGGGAACTCTACGAGCAGTACTTC
CDR3: CAISRGELYEQYF

V: TRBV29-1
size: .
D: .
J: TRBJ2-5
DNA: TGCAGCGTAGATTCACGGAAAGAGACCCAGTACTTC
CDR3: CSVDSRKETQYF

V: TRBV25-1
size: .
D: .
J: TRBJ1-2
DNA: TGTGCCAGCAGTGAATTTACCGGGCTCGGATATGGCTACACCTTC
CDR3: CASSEFTGLGYGYTF

V: TRBV7-9
size: .
D: .
J: TRBJ2-1
DNA: TGTGCCAGCAGCTTAGGGTCTAGCAGAAACAATGAGCAGTTCTTC
CDR3: CASSLGSSRNNEQFF

V: TRBV19
size: .
D: .
J: TRBJ1-2
DNA: TGTGCCAGTAGTCAAGACAGGAGGGCTTACTATGGCTACACCTTC
CDR3: CASSQDRRAYYGYTF

V: TRBV10-3
size: .
D: TRBD1
J: TRBJ2-5
DNA: TGTGCCATCAGGGGGGACAGGGAAGAGACCCAGTACTTC
CDR3: CAIRGDREETQYF

V: TRBV10-3
size: .
D: .
J: TRBJ1-5
DNA: TGTGCCATCAGTGAGCCGGGGACGGGAGACAATCAGCCCCAGCATTTT
CDR3: CAISEPGTGDNQPQHF

V: TRBV9
size: .
D: .
J: TRBJ1-2
DNA: TGTGCCAGCAGCGCTGGGGCGTCGCCCCTGGGCTATGGCTACACCTTC
CDR3: CASSAGASPLGYGYTF

V: TRBV7-9
size: .
D: TRBD2
J: TRBJ2-7
DNA: TGTGCCAGCAGCTTAGGTGGGAGGGCCACCTACGAGCAGTACTTC
CDR3: CASSLGGRATYEQYF

V: TRBV6-5
size: .
D: TRBD1
J: TRBJ2-1
DNA: TGTGCCAGCAGAAGACAGGGACAGGGGTTAAATGAGCAGTTCTTC
CDR3: CASRRQGQGLNEQFF

V: TRBV10-2
size: .
D: .
J: TRBJ1-4
DNA: TGCGCCAGCAGTGCACAGGGAAGTGAAAAACTGTTTTTT
CDR3: CASSAQGSEKLFF

V: TRBV4-2
size: many
D: TRBD2
J: TRBJ2-7
DNA: TGTGCCAGCAGCCAAGATCATACGGGGGGCTCCTACGAGCAGTACTTC
CDR3: CASSQDHTGGSYEQYF

V: TRBV19
size: .
D: .
J: TRBJ2-7
DNA: TGTGCCAGTAGTAACTTTTACGAGCAGTACTTC
CDR3: CASSNFYEQYF